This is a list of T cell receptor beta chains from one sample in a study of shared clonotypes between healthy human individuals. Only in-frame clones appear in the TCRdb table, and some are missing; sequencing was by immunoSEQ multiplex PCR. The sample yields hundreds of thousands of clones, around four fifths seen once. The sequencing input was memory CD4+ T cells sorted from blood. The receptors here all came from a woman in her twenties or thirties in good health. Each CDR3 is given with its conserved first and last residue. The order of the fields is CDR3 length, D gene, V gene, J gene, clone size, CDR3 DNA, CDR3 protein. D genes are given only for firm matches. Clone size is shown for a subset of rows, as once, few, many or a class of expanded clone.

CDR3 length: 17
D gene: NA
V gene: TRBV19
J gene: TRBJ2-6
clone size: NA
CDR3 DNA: TGTGCCAGTAGTATGGCGGTTAGGGGGTCTGGGGCCAACGTCCTGACTTTC
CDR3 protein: CASSMAVRGSGANVLTF

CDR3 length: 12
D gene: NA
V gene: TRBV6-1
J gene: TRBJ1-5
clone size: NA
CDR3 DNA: TGTGCCAGCAGTGACAGCAATCAGCCCCAGCATTTT
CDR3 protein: CASSDSNQPQHF

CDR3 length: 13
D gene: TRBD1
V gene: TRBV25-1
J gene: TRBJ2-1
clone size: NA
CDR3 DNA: TGTGCCAGCAGTGATGACAGGGCTGATGAGCAGTTCTTC
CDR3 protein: CASSDDRADEQFF

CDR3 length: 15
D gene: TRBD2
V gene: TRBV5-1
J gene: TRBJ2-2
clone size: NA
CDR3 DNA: TGCGCCAGCAGCCCTAGCGGGCATAACACCGGGGAGCTGTTTTTT
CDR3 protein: CASSPSGHNTGELFF

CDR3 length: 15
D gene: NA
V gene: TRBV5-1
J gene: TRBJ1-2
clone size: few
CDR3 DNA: TGCGCCAGCAGCAGCCTCGACAGCCCAAGGAATGGCTACACCTTC
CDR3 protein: CASSSLDSPRNGYTF

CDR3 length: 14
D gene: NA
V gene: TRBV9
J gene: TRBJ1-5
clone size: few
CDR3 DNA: TGTGCCAGCAGCGTCGGACCCGAGACCAAGCCCCAGCATTTT
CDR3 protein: CASSVGPETKPQHF

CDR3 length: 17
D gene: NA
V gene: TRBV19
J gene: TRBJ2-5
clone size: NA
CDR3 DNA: TGTGCCAGTAGTATAGAGGCCAGTCCATCGTCTAAAGAGACCCAGTACTTC
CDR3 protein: CASSIEASPSSKETQYF

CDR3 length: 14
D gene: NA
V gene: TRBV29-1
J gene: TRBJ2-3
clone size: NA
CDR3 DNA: TGCAGCGTTGAAGATCCGGCAAGGACAGATACGCAGTATTTT
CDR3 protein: CSVEDPARTDTQYF

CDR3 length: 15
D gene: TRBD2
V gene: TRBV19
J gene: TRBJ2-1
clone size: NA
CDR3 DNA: TGTGCCAGCCAGAGCCTAGCGGGAGATTACAATGAGCAGTTCTTC
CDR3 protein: CASQSLAGDYNEQFF

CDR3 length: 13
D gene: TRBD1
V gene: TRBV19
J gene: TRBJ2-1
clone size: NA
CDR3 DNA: TGTGCCAGTAGACCCGACAGGGGGAGTGAGCAGTTCTTC
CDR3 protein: CASRPDRGSEQFF

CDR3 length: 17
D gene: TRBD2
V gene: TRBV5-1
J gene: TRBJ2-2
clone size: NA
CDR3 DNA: TGCGCCAGCAGCTTGGGTCTAGCGGGAGCCAGCACCGGGGAGCTGTTTTTT
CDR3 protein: CASSLGLAGASTGELFF

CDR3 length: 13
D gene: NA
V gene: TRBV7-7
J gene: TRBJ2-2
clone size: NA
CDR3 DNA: TGTGCCAGCAGCTCCCAGGGGACCGGGGAGCTGTTTTTT
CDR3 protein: CASSSQGTGELFF

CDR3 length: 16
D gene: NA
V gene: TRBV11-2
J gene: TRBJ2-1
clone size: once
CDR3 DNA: TGTGCCAGCAGCTTTACGCAGGGGCATAGGGACAATGAGCAGTTCTTC
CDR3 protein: CASSFTQGHRDNEQFF

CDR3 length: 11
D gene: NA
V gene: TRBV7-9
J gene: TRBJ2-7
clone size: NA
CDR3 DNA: TGTGCCAGCAGCGCCCTGGGCGAGCAGTACTTC
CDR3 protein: CASSALGEQYF

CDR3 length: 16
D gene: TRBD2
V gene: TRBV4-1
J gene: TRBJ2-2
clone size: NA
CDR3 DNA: TGCGCCAGCAGCCACCCAAGCGGGAGACGGACCGGGGAGCTGTTTTTT
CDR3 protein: CASSHPSGRRTGELFF